These 15 T cell receptor beta chains share one sample of origin, sequenced in a study of naive and memory T cell subsets (TCRdb year 2017). Libraries were prepared through UMI-ligation and nested PCR. Sequencing took place on an Illumina MiSeq. The ligated cDNA was amplified by four rounds of PCR, in which nested alpha and beta constant region primers were used together with the SP2 primer. The public reads were quality trimmed at Q25 with fastp and then assembled into clones with MiXCR by TCRdb, keeping productive beta chains. Every CDR3 protein is listed once, alongside the most common genes and DNA of its rows. In all, the sample holds 35,000 to 40,000 distinct CDR3 sequences, and roughly 9.6% of those were seen once. Of the sample, 3.5% to 5% falls within the top ten clones. The treatment or condition tag for this specimen amounts to: skin biopsy from PPD injection site in Mantoux-positive individual. Using 3' ligation of a UMI-containing oligonucleotide to TCR cDNA, the study laid out a robust and sensitive protocol to amplify, sequence and analyze TCRs.

Specimen: skin, collected from a tuberculin skin test site. Receptors originate from an adult in good health.

This clonotype has at least ten counts. The V gene is TRBV7-9, the J gene TRBJ2-2; no clear D gene. Germline V gene sequence: CDR1 SEHNR, CDR2 FQNEAQ (reference sequence). V lost 2 bases and J 1 base, leaving 11 bases between the germline ends. CDR3 length: 16 amino acids. The CDR3 loop reads CASSLRGYLNTGELFF. CDR3 DNA: TGTGCCAGCAGCTTACGAGGTTACTTGAACACCGGGGAGCTGTTTTTT.

Many counts were recorded for this clonotype. This chain connects TRBV27 to TRBJ2-1; no reliable D call. This CDR3 comprises 15 residues. V was shortened by 6 bases and J by 1 base, with 13 bases between the two germline ends. The V gene's germline CDR1 is MNHEY and CDR2 SMNVEV (reference sequence). Here the CDR3 DNA reads TGTGCCAGCAGACGTACTTGGGGATCCTACAATGAGCAGTTCTTC. Protein sequence: CASRRTWGSYNEQFF.

CDR3 sequence (DNA): TGCAGTGCTAGAGATCTCCGGACTAGCGGGACTAGCACAGATACGCAGTATTTT. Its protein product is CSARDLRTSGTSTDTQYF. The chain employs TRBV20-1 and TRBJ2-3, with 12 bases matching TRBD2. The CDR3 is 18 amino acids. Germline CDR1 DFQATT, CDR2 SNEGSKA (reference sequence). V shed 0 bases and J 0 bases; nucleotides not matched to a gene: 7.

This clonotype has at least ten counts. This sequence joins TRBV28 and TRBJ1-3, with D perhaps matching TRBD1 (5 bases). With 7 bases removed from V and 2 bases from J, the gap between germline ends came to 9 bases. This CDR3 contains 13 residues. The germline V gene encodes CDR1 MDHEN and CDR2 SYDVKM. Here the CDR3 DNA reads TGTGCCAGCAACGGGGCGGCTGGAAACACCATATATTTT. It yields the protein CASNGAAGNTIYF. The whole variable domain, filled in from reference TRBV28 and TRBJ1-3, reads DVKVTQSSRYLVKRTGEKVFLECVQDMDHENMFWYRQDPGLGLRLIYFSYDVKMKEKGDIPEGYSVSREKKERFSLILESASTNQTSMYLCASNGAAGNTIYFGEGSWLTVV.

V usage is TRBV6-6 and J usage is TRBJ1-1, with D possibly TRBD1 on 6 matching bases. The CDR3 covers 14 residues. Germline V lookup: CDR1 MNHNY, CDR2 SVGAGI (reference sequence). Trimming took 6 bases from V and 0 from J, leaving 11 bases between them. In DNA, the CDR3 is TGTGCCAGCAGCGAGGGGGGGTTGAACACTGAAGCTTTCTTT. Amino acids: CASSEGGLNTEAFF.

This clonotype showed up many times. The gene calls are TRBV5-1 and TRBJ2-5; D ambiguous. CDR1 and CDR2 (germline): SGHRS, YFSETQ. This CDR3 has 14 residues. V was trimmed by 0 bases and J by 5 bases, leaving 11 bases between them. CDR3 amino acids: CASSLGGSQETQYF. The DNA for the CDR3 is TGCGCCAGCAGCTTGGGTGGTAGCCAGGAGACCCAGTACTTC.

V is TRBV18 and J is TRBJ1-5; D gene uncertain. Trimming cost V 6 bases and J 7 bases, with 13 bases left between them. Germline V gene sequence: CDR1 KGHSH, CDR2 LQKENI. The CDR3 is 13 residues long. The CDR3: CASSRTGDQPQHF. The CDR3, as DNA: TGTGCCAGCTCCCGGACGGGAGACCAGCCCCAGCATTTT.

This clonotype was seen ten or more times. V usage is TRBV20-1 and J usage is TRBJ1-1, with 8 bases aligning to TRBD1. This CDR3 is 14 amino acids long. V trimming: 0 bases; J trimming: 9 bases; junction bases outside the gene matches: 9. CDR1 is DFQATT, CDR2 SNEGSKA, per germline (reference sequence). The CDR3 region is CSARDMETGGKAFF. CDR3 in DNA: TGCAGTGCTAGAGATATGGAAACAGGGGGGAAAGCTTTCTTT.

By share of the sample, this clonotype is medium-sized. The V and J genes are TRBV7-2 and TRBJ2-1; D unclear. V was clipped by 4 bases and J by 4 bases, with 11 bases between them. The CDR3 is 14 residues long. CDR1 and CDR2 (germline): SGHTA, FQGNSA. The CDR3 sequence: CASSYRQGYNEQFF. CDR3 in DNA: TGTGCCAGCAGCTACAGACAAGGTTACAATGAGCAGTTCTTC.

This clonotype has a count of ten or more. The rearrangement uses TRBV27 and TRBJ1-5; possible D gene TRBD1, 5 bases. Trimming pared 6 bases from V and 4 bases from J, leaving 16 bases between. Germline V gene sequence: CDR1 MNHEY, CDR2 SMNVEV (reference sequence). The length of the CDR3 is 15 residues. CDR3 coding DNA: TGTGCCAGCAGCGGTGGGGCAGGGTTTAATCAGCCCCAGCATTTT. This sequence encodes CASSGGAGFNQPQHF.

This clonotype has at least ten counts. This chain joins TRBV27 and TRBJ2-6, with a weak D call TRBD2 (5 bases). Germline V gene sequence: CDR1 MNHEY, CDR2 SMNVEV (reference sequence). V lost 6 bases and J 1 base, leaving 16 bases between the germline ends. The CDR3 runs to 17 residues. The CDR3 nucleotides read TGTGCCAGCAGCCCGACACTAGGGTATTCTGGGGCCAACGTCCTGACTTTC. Amino acids: CASSPTLGYSGANVLTF. The variable domain in full, completed from reference TRBV27 and TRBJ2-6, reads EAQVTQNPRYLITVTGKKLTVTCSQNMNHEYMSWYRQDPGLGLRQIYYSMNVEVTDKGDVPEGYKVSRKEKRNFPLILESPSPNQTSLYFCASSPTLGYSGANVLTFGAGSRLTVL.

Many counts were recorded for this clonotype. The V call is TRBV29-1, the J call TRBJ1-2, with D unclear. This CDR3 is 11 amino acids long. The ends were cut back, 8 bases at V and 4 bases at J, with 11 bases in the middle. The germline CDR1 and CDR2 sequences are SQVTM and ANQGSEA. CDR3 nucleotides: TGCAGCCTGGACGAACTCTATGGCTACACCTTC. Translated: CSLDELYGYTF.

V gene TRBV4-2 combines with J gene TRBJ1-1, with D possibly being TRBD1 (5 bases). Germline CDR1 reads LGHNA; CDR2 reads YNFKEQ. The CDR3 contains 19 residues. The V gene lost 1 base and the J gene lost 3 bases, with 24 bases spanning the gap. The CDR3 sequence: CASSQVIFRADSEHTEAFF. In DNA, the CDR3 is TGTGCCAGCAGCCAAGTTATTTTCAGGGCAGACTCCGAGCACACTGAAGCTTTCTTT.

V gene TRBV5-4 combines with J gene TRBJ2-1; 9 bases are a match to TRBD1. The CDR3 is 16 residues long. Germline V gives CDR1 SGHNT, CDR2 YYREEE (reference sequence). The V gene end was trimmed by 4 bases and the J gene end by 3 bases; junction bases not matched to a gene: 8. CDR3 amino acids: CASSIDRGRGYNEQFF. DNA for the CDR3: TGTGCCAGCAGCATTGACAGGGGGAGGGGCTACAATGAGCAGTTCTTC.

In this sample, this clonotype turned up many times. The CDR3 is CSAGTDFIMNTEAFF. The CDR3 DNA reads as TGCAGTGCTGGGACAGACTTTATCATGAACACTGAAGCTTTCTTT. The chain is built from TRBV20-1 and TRBJ1-1; 7 bases map to TRBD1. The CDR3 is 15 residues long. CDR1 and CDR2 from the germline V gene are DFQATT and SNEGSKA (reference sequence). V lost 5 bases to trimming and J lost 0 bases; unmatched junction nucleotides: 9.